A single T cell receptor beta chain is shown here with its context. These data come from a study of control samples from healthy donors and cancer patients. Method: immunoSEQ multiplex PCR; TCRdb's copy keeps in-frame clones and lacks some. The sample has 75,000 to 100,000 clones; more than 90% are singletons. Germline V lookup: CDR1 WNHNN, CDR2 SYGVQD (reference sequence). CDR3 length: 13 amino acids. Trimming removed 2 bases from V and 1 base from J, with 3 bases in between. The genes are TRBV10-1 and TRBJ1-5; D gene ambiguous. The sequenced material came from blood. The receptor comes from a human donor in good health. The donor label of this sample is uncertain. CDR3 bases: TGCGCCAGCAGTGAGAACAGCAATCAGCCCCAGCATTTT. The encoded protein is CASSENSNQPQHF.